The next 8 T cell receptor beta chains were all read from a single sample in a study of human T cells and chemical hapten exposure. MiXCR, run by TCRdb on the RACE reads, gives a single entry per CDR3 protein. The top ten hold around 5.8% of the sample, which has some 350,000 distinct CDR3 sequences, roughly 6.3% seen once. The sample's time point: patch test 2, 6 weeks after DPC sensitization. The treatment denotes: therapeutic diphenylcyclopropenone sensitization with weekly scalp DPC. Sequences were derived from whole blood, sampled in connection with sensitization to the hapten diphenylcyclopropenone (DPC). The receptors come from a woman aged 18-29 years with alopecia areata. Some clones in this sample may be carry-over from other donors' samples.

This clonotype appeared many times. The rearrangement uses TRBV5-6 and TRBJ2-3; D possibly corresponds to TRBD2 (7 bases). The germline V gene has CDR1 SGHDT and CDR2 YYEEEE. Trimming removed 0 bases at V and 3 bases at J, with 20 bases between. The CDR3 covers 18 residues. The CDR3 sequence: CASSLGRIGGAWTDTQYF. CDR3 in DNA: TGTGCCAGCAGCTTGGGCAGGATTGGGGGGGCCTGGACAGATACGCAGTATTTT.

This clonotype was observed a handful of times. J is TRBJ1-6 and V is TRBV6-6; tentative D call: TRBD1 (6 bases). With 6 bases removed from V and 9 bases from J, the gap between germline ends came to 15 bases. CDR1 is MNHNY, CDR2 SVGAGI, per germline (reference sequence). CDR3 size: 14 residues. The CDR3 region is CASSPAQGCSPLHF. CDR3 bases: TGTGCCAGCAGCCCCGCACAGGGTTGTTCACCCCTCCACTTT.

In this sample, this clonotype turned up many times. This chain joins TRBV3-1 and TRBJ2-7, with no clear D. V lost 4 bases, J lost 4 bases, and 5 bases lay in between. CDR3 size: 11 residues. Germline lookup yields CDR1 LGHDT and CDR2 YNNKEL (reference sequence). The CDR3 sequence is CASSRRYEQYF. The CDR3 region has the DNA TGTGCCAGCAGCCGACGGTACGAGCAGTACTTC.

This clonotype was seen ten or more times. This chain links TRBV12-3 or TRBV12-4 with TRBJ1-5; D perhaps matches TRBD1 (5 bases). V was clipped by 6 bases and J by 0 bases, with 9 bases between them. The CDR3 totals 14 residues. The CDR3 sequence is CASRGLNSNQPQHF. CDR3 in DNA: TGTGCCAGCAGGGGACTTAATAGCAATCAGCCCCAGCATTTT.

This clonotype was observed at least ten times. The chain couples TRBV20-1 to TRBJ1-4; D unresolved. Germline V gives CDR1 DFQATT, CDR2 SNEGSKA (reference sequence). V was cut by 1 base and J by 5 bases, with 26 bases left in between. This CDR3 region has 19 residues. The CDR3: CSARAWSVAGTLENEKLFF. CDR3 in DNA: TGCAGTGCTAGAGCCTGGTCGGTTGCTGGAACTTTGGAAAATGAAAAACTGTTTTTT.

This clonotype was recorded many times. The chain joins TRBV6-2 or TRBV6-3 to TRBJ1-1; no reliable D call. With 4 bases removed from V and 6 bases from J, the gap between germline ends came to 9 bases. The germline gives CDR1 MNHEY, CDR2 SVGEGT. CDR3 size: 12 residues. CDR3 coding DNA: TGTGCCAGCAGTTTCCCGGTCCCTGAAGCTTTCTTT. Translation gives CASSFPVPEAFF.

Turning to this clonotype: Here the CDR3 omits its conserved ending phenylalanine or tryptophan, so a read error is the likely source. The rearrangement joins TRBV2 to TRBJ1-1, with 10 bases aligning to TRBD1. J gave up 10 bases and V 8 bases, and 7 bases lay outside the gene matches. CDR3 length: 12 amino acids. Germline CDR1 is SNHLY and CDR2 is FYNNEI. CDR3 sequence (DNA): TGTGCCAGCCGGGGGACAGGGGATTCAGCTTTCCTT. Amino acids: CASRGTGDSAFL.

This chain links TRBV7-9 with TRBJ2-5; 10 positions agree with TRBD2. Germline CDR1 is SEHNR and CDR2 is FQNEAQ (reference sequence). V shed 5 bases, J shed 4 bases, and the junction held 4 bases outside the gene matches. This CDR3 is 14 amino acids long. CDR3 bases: TGTGCCAGCAGCGGCACTAGCGGGGTAGAGACCCAGTACTTC. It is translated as CASSGTSGVETQYF. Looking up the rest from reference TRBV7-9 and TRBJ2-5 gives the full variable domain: DTGVSQNPRHKITKRGQNVTFRCDPISEHNRLYWYRQTLGQGPEFLTYFQNEAQLEKSRLLSDRFSAERPKGSFSTLEIQRTEQGDSAMYLCASSGTSGVETQYFGPGTRLLVL.